The 21 T cell receptor beta chains below were found in one sample sequenced in a study of T cells in Graves' hyperthyroidism and ophthalmopathy. Using RNA transcripts as the source, TCR beta CDR3 regions were amplified. TCR CDR3 regions were first amplified by RT-PCR with HTBI primers. Via MiXCR, TCRdb re-called the multiplex PCR reads, giving one row per CDR3 protein. The sample has around 700,000 distinct CDR3 sequences; 35% are singletons. Sequences were obtained from blood. The receptors shown here come from a woman in her thirties or forties with Graves' hyperthyroidism.

The rearrangement uses TRBV6-7 and TRBJ1-1, with TRBD1 matching 8 bases. TRBV6-7 is annotated as an ORF whose role is uncertain. The V segment lost 2 bases and the J segment 4 bases; nucleotides outside the gene matches: 9. This CDR3 is 16 amino acids long. The CDR3 DNA follows: TGTGCCAGCAGTTACGGAGACAGGGGAGAGAGCACTGAAGCTTTCTTT. This sequence encodes CASSYGDRGESTEAFF.

This clonotype was found many times. This rearrangement joins TRBV12-3 or TRBV12-4 to TRBJ1-2, with a weak D call TRBD1 (6 bases). The CDR3 length is 14 residues. Trimming stripped 5 bases from V and 7 bases from J, with 17 bases between. CDR3: CASSPHGGGTGYTF. CDR3 coding DNA: TGTGCCAGCAGTCCCCACGGGGGCGGGACTGGCTACACCTTC.

This clonotype was seen more than once but under ten times. The J gene is TRBJ2-7, the V gene TRBV2; 14 nucleotides agree with TRBD2. This CDR3 has 19 residues. The J segment lost 0 bases and the V segment lost 1 base, leaving 8 bases of the junction unmatched. Germline V gene data show CDR1 as SNHLY and CDR2 as FYNNEI. The CDR3 nucleotides are TGTGCCAGCAGTGAAGAACCGGGACTAGCGGGGGAGAGCTCCTACGAGCAGTACTTC. This encodes CASSEEPGLAGESSYEQYF.

This clonotype was detected many times. The V call is TRBV29-1, the J call TRBJ2-5, with 7 bases lining up with TRBD2. J was trimmed by 7 bases and V by 3 bases; bases with no gene match: 11. This CDR3 region has 14 residues. The germline V gene encodes CDR1 SQVTM and CDR2 ANQGSEA. CDR3 loop: CSVEDLAATGTQYF. In DNA, the CDR3 is TGCAGCGTTGAGGATCTAGCGGCCACGGGGACCCAGTACTTC.

Remarks on this clonotype: The CDR3 does not end in the conserved phenylalanine or tryptophan, so this is likely a read error. The DNA is left out, because the CDR3 cannot be placed on it with certainty; the CDR3 is given as TCRdb lists it. This chain links TRBV7-2 with TRBJ2-1; TRBD1 is taken as the D call from the table, unchecked against the DNA. Germline CDR1 and CDR2: SGHTA and FQGNSA. The CDR3 extends over 16 residues, inclusive of both ends. CDR3 sequence: CASSLRGEISYNEPLC.

This clonotype has ten or more counts. This chain connects TRBV12-3 or TRBV12-4 to TRBJ2-7; D ambiguous. V dropped 3 bases and J dropped 6 bases, with 6 bases sitting between them. CDR3 length equals 11 residues. Written as DNA, the CDR3 is TGTGCCAGCAGTTTCTCCCGCGAGCAGTACTTC. This codes for CASSFSREQYF.

This clonotype was counted at least ten times. The V call is TRBV20-1, the J call TRBJ2-7; D is perhaps TRBD1 (6 bases). Trimming removed 7 bases from V and 0 bases from J, with 19 bases in between. This CDR3 is 15 amino acids long. Germline CDR1 and CDR2: DFQATT and SNEGSKA (reference sequence). The DNA of the CDR3 is TGCAGTGGGACAGCCCCTGCGTCCGTCTCCTACGAGCAGTACTTC. The encoded protein is CSGTAPASVSYEQYF.

This rearrangement joins TRBV20-1 to TRBJ1-2; TRBD1 matches 8 bases. V lost 0 bases and J lost 5; bases outside the gene matches: 8. The CDR3 extends over 15 amino acids. CDR1 and CDR2 (germline): DFQATT, SNEGSKA (reference sequence). The CDR3 DNA sequence: TGCAGTGCTAGAGACCCGGGACAGGCGCTATATGGCTACACCTTC. It yields the protein CSARDPGQALYGYTF.

The chain combines TRBV4-3 with TRBJ1-4; no clear D. With 1 base removed from V and 12 bases from J, the gap between germline ends came to 12 bases. The CDR3 totals 13 residues. The germline V gene encodes CDR1 LGHNA and CDR2 YSLEER. The CDR3 DNA is TGCGCCAGCAGCCAAGCTCCCTTTGGGGAACTGTTTTTT. This sequence encodes CASSQAPFGELFF.

This clonotype occurred many times. The chain links TRBV9 to TRBJ2-2; D unclear. Germline V gene data show CDR1 as SGDLS and CDR2 as YYNGEE. V lost 4 bases and J lost 7, with 5 bases in between. The CDR3 is made up of 11 amino acids. CDR3 DNA: TGTGCCAGCAGCCGCGGCGGGGAGCTGTTTTTT. It encodes CASSRGGELFF.

The V gene is TRBV7-2, the J gene TRBJ2-7; TRBD1 agrees at 9 bases. Trimming took 2 bases from V and 4 from J; bases not matched to a gene: 3. The CDR3 is 14 residues long. Germline V gene data show CDR1 as SGHTA and CDR2 as FQGNSA. The DNA for the CDR3 is TGTGCCAGCAGCTTACAGGGGACAGGGTACGAGCAGTACTTC. Its protein product is CASSLQGTGYEQYF.

In the case of this clonotype: This CDR3 fails to terminate in the conserved phenylalanine or tryptophan, so it likely reflects a read error. The rearrangement links TRBV9 to TRBJ1-2; 9 positions agree with TRBD1. V shed 4 bases and J 6 bases; nucleotides not matched to a gene: 10. The CDR3 has 15 amino acids. Per the germline V gene, CDR1 is SGDLS and CDR2 is YYNGEE. CDR3: CASSQLWTGENGYTL. The CDR3 nucleotides read TGTGCCAGCAGCCAATTATGGACAGGGGAGAATGGCTACACCCTC.

This clonotype occurred a few times. The genes are TRBV29-1 and TRBJ2-2, with 9 bases lining up with TRBD1. Germline assignment: CDR1 SQVTM and CDR2 ANQGSEA. V shed 7 bases and J 4 bases; nucleotides not matched to a gene: 13. The CDR3 covers 16 residues. The CDR3 reads CSASSEQGAGTGELFF. CDR3 bases: TGCAGCGCCAGCAGCGAACAGGGGGCCGGCACCGGGGAGCTGTTTTTT.

This clonotype was observed a few times. This chain joins TRBV4-3 and TRBJ1-4; D unresolved. The V end lost 0 bases, the J end lost 0 bases, and 14 bases lay between the germline ends. This CDR3 has 18 residues. The germline V gene encodes CDR1 LGHNA and CDR2 YSLEER. The DNA for the CDR3 is TGCGCCAGCAGCCAAGATCCGATGGGGATGGCAACTAATGAAAAACTGTTTTTT. As protein: CASSQDPMGMATNEKLFF.

This clonotype was recorded at least ten times. The J gene is TRBJ2-5, the V gene TRBV7-8; possible D gene TRBD2, 7 bases. Trimming cost V 6 bases and J 5 bases, with 16 bases left between them. The CDR3 extends over 14 amino acids. The germline V gene encodes CDR1 SGHVS and CDR2 FQNEAQ. The CDR3 nucleotides are TGTGCCAGCAGGGGGGGGGCGCTTGGGGAGACCCAGTACTTC. The encoded protein is CASRGGALGETQYF.

This clonotype has more than one count but fewer than ten. The chain links TRBV6-5 to TRBJ1-2; the match to TRBD1 covers 8 bases. Losses at the gene ends were 2 bases for V and 3 bases for J; bases not matched to a gene: 5. The CDR3 runs to 15 residues. Germline V lookup: CDR1 MNHEY, CDR2 SVGAGI. The DNA of the CDR3 is TGTGCCAGCAGTTACGGACAGGGAAACTACTATGGCTACACCTTC. Protein: CASSYGQGNYYGYTF.

This chain links TRBV3-1 with TRBJ1-5; no reliable D call. Germline CDR1 and CDR2: LGHDT and YNNKEL (reference sequence). The CDR3 extends over 14 amino acids. V was clipped by 3 bases and J by 5 bases, with 11 bases between them. CDR3 bases: TGTGCCAGCAGCCAGAGGTCGAGAGATCAGCCCCAGCATTTT. Translated: CASSQRSRDQPQHF.

This clonotype was recorded a few times. The gene calls are TRBV19 and TRBJ1-5; D perhaps matches TRBD1 (5 bases). The CDR3 is 15 residues long. Germline V CDR1 and CDR2: LNHDA, SQIVND (reference sequence). The germline V and J ends were trimmed by 1 base and 3 bases, with 10 bases remaining between them. The CDR3 region is CASSIGWGFNQPQHF. The CDR3 region has the DNA TGTGCCAGTAGTATAGGGTGGGGGTTCAATCAGCCCCAGCATTTT.

This chain uses TRBV7-9 with TRBJ1-5; no definite D call. The CDR3 consists of 16 residues. The germline V gene has CDR1 SEHNR and CDR2 FQNEAQ (reference sequence). Between the trimmed V and J ends, which lost 3 bases and 4 bases, there was a span of 16 bases. CDR3 bases: TGTGCCAGCAGCTTGGTGCCGTGGCAATTTAATCAGCCCCAGCATTTT. Its protein is CASSLVPWQFNQPQHF.

This clonotype has ten or more counts. The chain carries TRBV20-1 and TRBJ2-5, with TRBD2 identical over 7 bases. The CDR3 contains 14 residues. With V trimmed by 4 bases and J by 5 bases, 10 bases remained unmatched. CDR1 and CDR2 (germline): DFQATT, SNEGSKA (reference sequence). CDR3 protein: CSAMDYGLEETQYF. DNA of the CDR3: TGCAGTGCTATGGACTATGGACTAGAGGAGACCCAGTACTTC.

The chain employs TRBV6-1 and TRBJ1-4; 7 positions match TRBD1. The germline gives CDR1 MNHNS, CDR2 SASEGT. This CDR3 is built from 14 residues. J gave up 0 bases and V 8 bases, and 3 bases lay outside the gene matches. CDR3 sequence reads: CASGDSATNEKLFF. CDR3 DNA: TGTGCCAGCGGGGACAGTGCAACTAATGAAAAACTGTTTTTT.